Below are 5 T cell receptor beta chains sequenced from a single sample in a study of cytomegalovirus exposure and HLA in healthy donors. PCR amplification relied on 60 Vbeta primers (plus 13 Jbeta primers). Assay used: immunoSEQ multiplex PCR; TCRdb lists only in-frame clones, some missing. The sample has tens of thousands of clones; over 60% are singletons. The sample consisted of PBMCs. These receptors came from a woman aged 45-65 years in good health and CMV-seropositive.

This clone was seen more than once but under ten times. This chain joins TRBV5-6 and TRBJ2-7; 7 positions agree with TRBD1. V lost 0 bases to trimming and J lost 0 bases; unmatched junction nucleotides: 3. This CDR3 comprises 15 residues. Germline V gene data show CDR1 as SGHDT and CDR2 as YYEEEE. This chain's CDR3 is CASSLATGNSYEQYF. CDR3 DNA sequence: TGTGCCAGCAGCTTGGCGACAGGGAACTCCTACGAGCAGTACTTC.

This clone has just a few counts. The chain is built from TRBV11-3 and TRBJ2-5, with TRBD2 identical over 10 bases. CDR3 length: 15 amino acids. V dropped 1 base and J dropped 2; count of bases not matched to a gene: 1. Germline V gives CDR1 SGHNT, CDR2 YENEEA. CDR3 in DNA: TGTGCCAGCAGCTTAGGGACTAGCGGTCAAGAGACCCAGTACTTC. As protein: CASSLGTSGQETQYF.

This clone was detected a few times. The J gene is TRBJ2-7, the V gene TRBV5-1; D call uncertain. The germline CDR1 and CDR2 sequences are SGHRS and YFSETQ. The CDR3 extends over 13 amino acids. Trimming shortened V by 1 base and J by 0 bases, and 5 bases separated the two germline ends. CDR3: CASSLRSSYEQYF. The CDR3 DNA is TGCGCCAGCAGCTTGAGGAGCTCCTACGAGCAGTACTTC.

The chain combines TRBV11-3 with TRBJ2-1; D possibly corresponds to TRBD2 (5 bases). The germline gives CDR1 SGHNT, CDR2 YENEEA. V dropped 1 base and J dropped 4 bases, with 11 bases sitting between them. This CDR3 region has 15 residues. CDR3 in DNA: TGTGCCAGCAGCTTAGGTACGGGGTGGTACAATGAGCAGTTCTTC. This gives the protein CASSLGTGWYNEQFF.

The chain recombines TRBV27 with TRBJ1-2; TRBD1 aligns across 7 bases. V dropped 5 bases and J dropped 5; count of bases not matched to a gene: 8. This CDR3 is built from 14 residues. Germline CDR1 reads MNHEY; CDR2 reads SMNVEV (reference sequence). The CDR3 DNA reads as TGTGCCAGCAGTACCCTGGACAGGCGTTATGGCTACACCTTC. Translating it yields CASSTLDRRYGYTF.